Described below is a single TCR beta chain sequence and its context. Its antigen remains unidentified. This sample includes further DNA sequences coding for the same CDR3. Source study methods: Junction-only immunoSEQ data arrived without quality scores, meaning filtering differed. Measured with immunoSEQ multiplex PCR; TCRdb has only the in-frame clones, and not every one. V, J and clone size are those of that table, while D and trimming were read from the DNA. The profile shows about 2.2 million clones, around 93% of them singletons. CDR1 SGDLS and CDR2 YYNGEE come from the germline V gene. The V end lost 4 bases, the J end lost 3 bases, and 11 bases lay between the germline ends. This CDR3 contains 14 residues. The sample comes from a study of shared clonotypes between healthy human individuals. Whole-study results and caveats: Among donors, sharing of clonotypes was expected to be affected by sequencing depth.

CD45RO-negative cells were positively selected for CCR7, leaving out terminally differentiated effector memory CD45RA+ cells. The TCR was taken from a man aged 18 to 29 in good health. Some clones in this sample may be carry-over from other donors' samples. The sequenced sample was naive CD8+ T cells from PBMCs. The V gene is TRBV9, the J gene TRBJ2-1; D possibly corresponds to TRBD1 (6 bases). CDR3 sequence reads: CASSPADSYNEQFF. The CDR3 nucleotides are TGTGCCAGCAGCCCAGCGGACAGCTACAATGAGCAGTTCTTC.